The clone carrying this T cell receptor beta chain was recorded once. The ends lost 5 bases at V and 0 bases at J; junction bases unmatched: 6. Germline lookup yields CDR1 SGHRS and CDR2 YFSETQ. The CDR3 runs to 16 residues. This sample was included in a study of blood T cell repertoires in COVID-19. Background on the study: PBMCs, B-cell-depleted T cells, or T cells were the source of the cDNA or gDNA that made up the material.

Method: immunoSEQ multiplex PCR; TCRdb's copy keeps in-frame clones and lacks some. This sample yields about 160,000 clones, of which around 84% are seen a single time; about 3% belongs to the top ten. The TCR was taken from a human donor with acute or convalescent COVID-19. The donor label of this sample is uncertain. Material: peripheral blood. J is TRBJ1-1 and V is TRBV5-1; 11 bases align to TRBD1. The CDR3 coding sequence is TGCGCCAGCAGTCCGGACAGGGGGCTGGTGAACACTGAAGCTTTCTTT. It yields the protein CASSPDRGLVNTEAFF.